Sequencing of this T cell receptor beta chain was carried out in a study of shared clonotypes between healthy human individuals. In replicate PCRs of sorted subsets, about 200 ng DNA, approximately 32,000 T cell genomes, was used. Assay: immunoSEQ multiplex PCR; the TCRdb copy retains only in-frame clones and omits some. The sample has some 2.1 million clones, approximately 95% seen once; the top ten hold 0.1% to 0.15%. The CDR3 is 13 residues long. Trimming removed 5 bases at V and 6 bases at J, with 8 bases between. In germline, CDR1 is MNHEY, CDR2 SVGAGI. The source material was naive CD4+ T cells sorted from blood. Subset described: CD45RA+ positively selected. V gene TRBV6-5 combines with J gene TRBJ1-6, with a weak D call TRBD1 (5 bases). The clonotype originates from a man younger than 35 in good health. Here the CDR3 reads CASSQGVNSPLHF. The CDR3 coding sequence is TGTGCCAGCAGTCAAGGGGTTAATTCACCCCTCCACTTT.